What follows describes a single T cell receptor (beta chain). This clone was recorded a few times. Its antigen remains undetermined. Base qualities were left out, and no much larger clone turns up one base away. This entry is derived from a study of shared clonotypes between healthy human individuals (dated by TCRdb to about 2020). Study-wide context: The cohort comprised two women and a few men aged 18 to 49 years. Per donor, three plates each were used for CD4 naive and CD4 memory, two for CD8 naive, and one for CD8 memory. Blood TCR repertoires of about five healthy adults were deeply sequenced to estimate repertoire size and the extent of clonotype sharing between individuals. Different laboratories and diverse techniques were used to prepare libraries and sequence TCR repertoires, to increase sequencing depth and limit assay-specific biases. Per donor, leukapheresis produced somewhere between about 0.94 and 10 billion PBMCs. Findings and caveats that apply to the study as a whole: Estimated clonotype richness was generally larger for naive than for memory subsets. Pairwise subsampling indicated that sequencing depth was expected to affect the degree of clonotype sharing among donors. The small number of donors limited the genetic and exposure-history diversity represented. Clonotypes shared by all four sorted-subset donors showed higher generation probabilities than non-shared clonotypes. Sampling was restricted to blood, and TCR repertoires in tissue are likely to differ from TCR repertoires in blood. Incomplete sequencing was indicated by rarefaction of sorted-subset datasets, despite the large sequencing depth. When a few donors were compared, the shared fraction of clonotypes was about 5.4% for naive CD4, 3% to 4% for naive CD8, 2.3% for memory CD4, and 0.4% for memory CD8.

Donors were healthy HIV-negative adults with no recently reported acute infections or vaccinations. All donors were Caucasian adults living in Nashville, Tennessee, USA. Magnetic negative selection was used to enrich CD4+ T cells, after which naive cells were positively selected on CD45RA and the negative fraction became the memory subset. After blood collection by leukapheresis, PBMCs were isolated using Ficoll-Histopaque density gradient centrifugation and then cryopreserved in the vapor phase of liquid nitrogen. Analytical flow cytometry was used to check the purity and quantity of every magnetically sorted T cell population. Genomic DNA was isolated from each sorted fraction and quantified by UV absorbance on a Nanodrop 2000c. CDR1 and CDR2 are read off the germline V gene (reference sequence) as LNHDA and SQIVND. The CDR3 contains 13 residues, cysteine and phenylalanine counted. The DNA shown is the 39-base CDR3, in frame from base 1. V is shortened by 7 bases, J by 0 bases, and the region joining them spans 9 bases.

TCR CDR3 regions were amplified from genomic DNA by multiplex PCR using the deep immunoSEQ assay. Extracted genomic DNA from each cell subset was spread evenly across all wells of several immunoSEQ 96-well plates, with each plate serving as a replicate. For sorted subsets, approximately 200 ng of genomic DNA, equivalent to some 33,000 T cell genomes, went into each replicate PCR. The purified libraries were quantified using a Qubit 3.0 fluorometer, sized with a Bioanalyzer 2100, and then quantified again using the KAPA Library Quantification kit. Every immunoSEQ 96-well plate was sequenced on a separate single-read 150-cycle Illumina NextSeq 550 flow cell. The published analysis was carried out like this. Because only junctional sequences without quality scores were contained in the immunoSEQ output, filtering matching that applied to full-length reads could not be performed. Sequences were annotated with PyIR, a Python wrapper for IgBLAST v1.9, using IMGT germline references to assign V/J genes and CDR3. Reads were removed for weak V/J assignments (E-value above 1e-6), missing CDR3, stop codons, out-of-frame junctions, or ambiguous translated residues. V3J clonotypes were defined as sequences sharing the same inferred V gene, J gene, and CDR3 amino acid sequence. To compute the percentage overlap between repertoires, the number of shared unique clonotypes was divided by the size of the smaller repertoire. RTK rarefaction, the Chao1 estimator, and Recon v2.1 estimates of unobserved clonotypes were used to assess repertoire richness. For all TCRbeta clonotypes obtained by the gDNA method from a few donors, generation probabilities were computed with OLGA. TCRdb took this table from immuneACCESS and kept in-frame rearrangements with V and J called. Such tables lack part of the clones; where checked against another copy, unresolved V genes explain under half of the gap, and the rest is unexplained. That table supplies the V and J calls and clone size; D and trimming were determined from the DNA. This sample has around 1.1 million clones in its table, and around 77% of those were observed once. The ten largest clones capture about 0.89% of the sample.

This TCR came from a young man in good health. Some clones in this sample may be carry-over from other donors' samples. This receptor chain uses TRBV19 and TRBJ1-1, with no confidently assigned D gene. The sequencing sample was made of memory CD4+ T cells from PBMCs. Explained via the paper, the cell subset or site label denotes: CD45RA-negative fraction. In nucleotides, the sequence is TGTGCCAGTACTTATGGGCTGAACACTGAAGCTTTCTTT. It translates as CASTYGLNTEAFF.